This record concerns one TCR beta chain sequence. The data derive from a study of blood T cell repertoires in COVID-19. Study in general: The samples span acute and convalescent COVID-19 from the United States, Italy and Spain.

Sequenced by immunoSEQ multiplex PCR; TCRdb stores in-frame clones only, minus some. The sample comprises more than 150,000 clones, approximately 80% of which are singletons, and approximately 11% rests with the top ten. In assigning cohorts, the study relied on participant-reported clinical history. Two negative PCRs, clearance, or symptom resolution were required of recovered Cohort 3 donors. The junction had 14 bases not matched to a gene; V was cut back by 1 base and J by 8 bases. This CDR3 has 18 amino acids. Germline assignment: CDR1 SGHAT and CDR2 FQNNGV. The receptor's source is a man aged 50-59 years who had recovered from COVID-19. Sequenced input: PBMCs or T cells enriched from blood (not recorded which). The rearrangement uses TRBV11-2 and TRBJ1-6; TRBD1 aligns across 7 bases. The CDR3 sequence is CASSLGGPGQFGHSPLHF. The DNA for the CDR3 is TGTGCCAGCAGCTTAGGAGGCCCGGGACAGTTTGGCCATTCACCCCTCCACTTT.